These 5 T cell receptor beta chains came from one sample sequenced in a study of shared clonotypes between healthy human individuals. The assay was immunoSEQ multiplex PCR, and TCRdb's table has in-frame clones only and misses some. The data contain a few million clones, around 93% of them singletons. Sequencing was done on a sample of naive CD4+ T cells from PBMCs. Subset specified: CD45RA+ positively selected. The source of these receptors is a man younger than 35 in good health. Some clones in this sample may be carry-over from other donors' samples.

The genes are TRBV29-1 and TRBJ2-1; 7 bases agree with TRBD1. V lost 7 bases and J lost 1; bases outside the gene matches: 4. The CDR3 is made up of 13 amino acids. CDR1 and CDR2 (germline): SQVTM, ANQGSEA. The CDR3 is CSARGQSYNEQFF. The CDR3, as DNA: TGCAGCGCCCGGGGACAGTCCTACAATGAGCAGTTCTTC.

J is TRBJ1-3 and V is TRBV6-1; 8 bases match TRBD1. This CDR3 is 15 amino acids long. The germline V gene has CDR1 MNHNS and CDR2 SASEGT. J lost 4 bases, V lost 4 bases, and 6 bases had no gene match. As DNA, the CDR3 is TGTGCCAGCAGTGGATGGACAGGGAGGGGAAACACCATATATTTT. This sequence encodes CASSGWTGRGNTIYF.

The gene calls are TRBV28 and TRBJ2-7; 12 nucleotides agree with TRBD1. The CDR3 sequence is 14 residues long. Looked up from germline, CDR1 is MDHEN and CDR2 is SYDVKM. The V and J ends lost 5 bases and 4 bases, in that order; junction bases with no gene match: 3. The CDR3 sequence is CASSGTGGKYEQYF. CDR3 in DNA: TGTGCCAGCAGTGGGACAGGGGGCAAATACGAGCAGTACTTC.

The chain is built from TRBV4-3 and TRBJ2-5; D not certain. This CDR3 has 18 amino acids. Germline-derived CDR1 and CDR2 are LGHNA and YSLEER. Between the trimmed V and J ends, which lost 0 bases and 2 bases, there was a span of 19 bases. This chain's CDR3 is CASSQDFGWVGQQETQYF. CDR3 DNA: TGCGCCAGCAGCCAAGATTTCGGGTGGGTGGGTCAGCAAGAGACCCAGTACTTC.

This chain joins TRBV2 and TRBJ1-3, with D unclear. V lost 7 bases, J lost 2 bases, and 6 bases lay in between. The CDR3 is 12 residues long. Germline V gives CDR1 SNHLY, CDR2 FYNNEI. The DNA of the CDR3 is TGTGCCAGCAAGTCTCCTGGAAACACCATATATTTT. Protein product: CASKSPGNTIYF.